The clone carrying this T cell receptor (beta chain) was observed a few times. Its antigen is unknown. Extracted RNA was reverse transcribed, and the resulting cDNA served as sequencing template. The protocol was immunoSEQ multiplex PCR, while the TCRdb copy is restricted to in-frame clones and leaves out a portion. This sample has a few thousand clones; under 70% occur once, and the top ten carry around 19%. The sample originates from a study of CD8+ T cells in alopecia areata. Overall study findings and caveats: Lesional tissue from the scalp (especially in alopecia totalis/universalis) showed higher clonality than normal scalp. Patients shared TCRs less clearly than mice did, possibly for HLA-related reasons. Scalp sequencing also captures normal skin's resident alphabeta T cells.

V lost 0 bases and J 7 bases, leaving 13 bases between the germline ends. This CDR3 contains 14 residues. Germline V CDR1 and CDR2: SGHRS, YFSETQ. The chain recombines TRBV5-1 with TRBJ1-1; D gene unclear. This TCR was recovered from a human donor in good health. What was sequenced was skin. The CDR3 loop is CASSLDRLELEAFF. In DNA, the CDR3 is TGCGCCAGCAGCTTGGATAGGTTGGAACTTGAAGCTTTCTTT.